This T cell receptor beta chain appears in the sequencing data of a study of shared clonotypes between healthy human individuals. Turning to the study itself: A couple of women and three men aged 18 to 49 served as donors. Each donor's CD4 naive and CD4 memory cells filled three plates apiece, CD8 naive two, and CD8 memory one.

Details on this clone: Its antigen is not known.

Germline trimming cut 0 bases from V and 4 bases from J; bases unmatched to any gene: 10. Germline lookup yields CDR1 SGHRS and CDR2 YFSETQ. This CDR3 is 17 amino acids long. Assay used: immunoSEQ multiplex PCR; TCRdb lists only in-frame clones, some missing. The sample gives 1.4 million to 1.5 million clones, more than 95% of which show up once; approximately 1% is in the top ten. Study-wide findings and caveats: Among a few donors, roughly 5% of naive CD4 clonotypes were found in common.

CD4+ cells yielded CD45RA+ naive and CD45RA-negative memory subsets. The sample comprised naive CD4+ T cells sorted from blood. Subset reported: CD45RA+ positively selected. The TCR originated in a man aged 25 to 45 in good health. J is TRBJ2-1 and V is TRBV5-1, with TRBD2 matching over 7 bases. The CDR3 loop is CASSLEFPGLPYNEQFF. In DNA form, the CDR3 reads TGCGCCAGCAGCTTGGAGTTTCCGGGACTACCTTACAATGAGCAGTTCTTC.